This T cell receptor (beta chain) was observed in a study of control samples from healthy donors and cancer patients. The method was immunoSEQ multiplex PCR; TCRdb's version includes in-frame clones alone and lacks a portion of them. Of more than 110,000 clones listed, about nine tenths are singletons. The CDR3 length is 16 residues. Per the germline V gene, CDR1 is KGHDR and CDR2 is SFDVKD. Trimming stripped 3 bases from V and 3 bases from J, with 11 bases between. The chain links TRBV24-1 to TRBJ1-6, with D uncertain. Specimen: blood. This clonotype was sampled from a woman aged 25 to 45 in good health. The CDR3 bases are TGTGCCACCAGTGATGGGCATCCTTTCTATAATTCACCCCTCCACTTT. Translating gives CATSDGHPFYNSPLHF.